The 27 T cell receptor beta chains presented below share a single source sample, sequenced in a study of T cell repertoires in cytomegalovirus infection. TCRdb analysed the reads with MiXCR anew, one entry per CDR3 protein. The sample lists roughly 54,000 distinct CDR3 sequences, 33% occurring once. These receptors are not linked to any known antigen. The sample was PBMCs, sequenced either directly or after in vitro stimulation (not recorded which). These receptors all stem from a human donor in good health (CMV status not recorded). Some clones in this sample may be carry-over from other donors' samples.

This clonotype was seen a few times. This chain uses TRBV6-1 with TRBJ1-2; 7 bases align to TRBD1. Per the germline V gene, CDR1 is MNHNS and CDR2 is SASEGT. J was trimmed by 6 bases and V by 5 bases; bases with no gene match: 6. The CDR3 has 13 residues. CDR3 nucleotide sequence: TGTGCCAGCAGTCGACAGGGTCCCAATGGCTACACCTTC. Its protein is CASSRQGPNGYTF.

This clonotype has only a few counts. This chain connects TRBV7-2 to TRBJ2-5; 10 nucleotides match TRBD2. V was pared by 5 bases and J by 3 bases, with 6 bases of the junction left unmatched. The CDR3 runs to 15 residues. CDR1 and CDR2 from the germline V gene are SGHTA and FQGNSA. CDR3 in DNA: TGTGCCAGCAGCCGACAACTAGCGGGGAAAGAGACCCAGTACTTC. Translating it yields CASSRQLAGKETQYF.

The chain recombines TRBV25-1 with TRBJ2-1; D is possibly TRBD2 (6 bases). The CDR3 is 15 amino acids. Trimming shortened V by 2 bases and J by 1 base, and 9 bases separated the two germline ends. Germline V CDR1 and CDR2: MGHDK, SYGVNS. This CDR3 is CASSEPGTSYNEQFF. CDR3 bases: TGTGCCAGCAGTGAACCTGGGACTTCCTACAATGAGCAGTTCTTC.

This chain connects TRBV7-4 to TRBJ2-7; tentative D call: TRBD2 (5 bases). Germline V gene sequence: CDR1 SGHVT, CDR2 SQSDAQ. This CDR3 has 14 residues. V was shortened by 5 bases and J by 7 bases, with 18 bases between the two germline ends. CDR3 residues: CASSPSPFTGEQYF. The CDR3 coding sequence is TGTGCCAGCAGCCCGAGTCCCTTCACGGGAGAGCAGTACTTC.

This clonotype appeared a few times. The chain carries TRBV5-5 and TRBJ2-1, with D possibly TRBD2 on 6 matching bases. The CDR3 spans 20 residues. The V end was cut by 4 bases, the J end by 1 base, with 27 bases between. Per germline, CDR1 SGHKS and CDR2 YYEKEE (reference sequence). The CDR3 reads CASSQTTSELAPRSYNEQFF. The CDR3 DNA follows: TGTGCCAGCAGCCAGACTACATCAGAACTAGCTCCAAGATCCTACAATGAGCAGTTCTTC.

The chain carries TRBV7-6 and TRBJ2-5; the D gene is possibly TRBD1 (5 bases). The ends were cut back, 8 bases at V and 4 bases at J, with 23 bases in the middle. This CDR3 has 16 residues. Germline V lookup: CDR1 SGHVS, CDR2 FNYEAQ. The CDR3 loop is CASARTWGAGRETQYF. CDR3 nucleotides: TGTGCCAGCGCGCGAACGTGGGGCGCCGGTCGAGAGACCCAGTACTTC.

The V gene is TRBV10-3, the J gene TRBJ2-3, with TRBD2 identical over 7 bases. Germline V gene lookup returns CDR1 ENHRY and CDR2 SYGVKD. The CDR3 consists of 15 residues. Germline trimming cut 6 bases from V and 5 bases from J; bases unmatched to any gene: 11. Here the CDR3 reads CAISSLSGKLDTQYF. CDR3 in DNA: TGTGCCATCAGCTCTCTGAGCGGGAAGTTAGATACGCAGTATTTT.

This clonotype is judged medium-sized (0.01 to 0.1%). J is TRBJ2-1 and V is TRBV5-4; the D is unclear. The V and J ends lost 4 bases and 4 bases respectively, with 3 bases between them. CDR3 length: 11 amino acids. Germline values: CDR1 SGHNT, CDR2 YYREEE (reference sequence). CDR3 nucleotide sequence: TGTGCCAGCAGCACATACAATGAGCAGTTCTTC. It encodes CASSTYNEQFF.

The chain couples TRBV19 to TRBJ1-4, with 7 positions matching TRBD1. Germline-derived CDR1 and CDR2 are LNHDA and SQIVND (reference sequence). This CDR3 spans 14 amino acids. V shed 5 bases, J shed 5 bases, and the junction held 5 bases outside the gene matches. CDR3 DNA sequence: TGTGCCAGTAGTCCGGGACAGCGGAATGAAAAACTGTTTTTT. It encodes CASSPGQRNEKLFF.

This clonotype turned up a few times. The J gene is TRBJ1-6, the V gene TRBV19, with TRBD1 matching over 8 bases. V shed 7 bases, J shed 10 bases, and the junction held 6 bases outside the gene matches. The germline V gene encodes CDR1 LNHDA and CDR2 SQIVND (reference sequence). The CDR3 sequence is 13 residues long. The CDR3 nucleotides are TGTGCCAGTAAAACAGGGGGAGGATCACCCCTCCACTTT. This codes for CASKTGGGSPLHF.

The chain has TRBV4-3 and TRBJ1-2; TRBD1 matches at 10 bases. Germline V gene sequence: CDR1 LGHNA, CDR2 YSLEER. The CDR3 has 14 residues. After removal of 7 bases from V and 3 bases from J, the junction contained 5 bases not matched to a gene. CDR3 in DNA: TGCGCCAGCAAAACGGACAGGGGGGACTATGGCTACACCTTC. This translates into CASKTDRGDYGYTF.

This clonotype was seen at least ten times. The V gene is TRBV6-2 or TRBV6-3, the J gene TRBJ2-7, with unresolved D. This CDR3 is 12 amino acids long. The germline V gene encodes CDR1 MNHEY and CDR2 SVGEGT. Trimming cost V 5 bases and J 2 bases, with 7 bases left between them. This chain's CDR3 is CASSPLTYEQYF. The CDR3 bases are TGTGCCAGCAGTCCCCTTACCTACGAGCAGTACTTC.

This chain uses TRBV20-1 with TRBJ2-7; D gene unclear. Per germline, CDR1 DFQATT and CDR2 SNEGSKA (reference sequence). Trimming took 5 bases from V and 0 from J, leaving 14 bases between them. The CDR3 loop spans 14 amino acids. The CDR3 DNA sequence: TGCAGTGCTGACTTTAGGCCAGGCTCCTACGAGCAGTACTTC. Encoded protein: CSADFRPGSYEQYF.

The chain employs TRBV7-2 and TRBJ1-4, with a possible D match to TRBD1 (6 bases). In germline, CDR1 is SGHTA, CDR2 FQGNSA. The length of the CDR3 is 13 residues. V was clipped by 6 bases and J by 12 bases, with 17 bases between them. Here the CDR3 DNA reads TGTGCCAGCAGTAGGACAGCGGGTGGGGAACTGTTTTTT. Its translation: CASSRTAGGELFF.

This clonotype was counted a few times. DNA of the CDR3: TGTGCCAGCAGCCGACGGGCTTGGTTCGCCGGGGAGCTGTTTTTT. Encoded protein: CASSRRAWFAGELFF. The rearrangement joins TRBV14 to TRBJ2-2; no definite D call. The germline V and J ends were trimmed by 4 bases and 6 bases, with 15 bases remaining between them. Germline CDR1 SGHDN, CDR2 FVKESK. The CDR3 runs 15 residues. Variable domain in full (rest from reference TRBV14 and TRBJ2-2): EAGVTQFPSHSVIEKGQTVTLRCDPISGHDNLYWYRRVMGKEIKFLLHFVKESKQDESGMPNNRFLAERTGGTYSTLKVQPAELEDSGVYFCASSRRAWFAGELFFGEGSRLTVL.

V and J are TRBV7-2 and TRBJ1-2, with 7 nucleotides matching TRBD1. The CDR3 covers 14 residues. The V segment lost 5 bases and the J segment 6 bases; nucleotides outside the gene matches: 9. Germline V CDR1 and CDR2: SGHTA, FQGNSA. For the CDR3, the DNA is TGTGCCAGCAGCCCGAGACAGGGAATCGATGGCTACACCTTC. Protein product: CASSPRQGIDGYTF.

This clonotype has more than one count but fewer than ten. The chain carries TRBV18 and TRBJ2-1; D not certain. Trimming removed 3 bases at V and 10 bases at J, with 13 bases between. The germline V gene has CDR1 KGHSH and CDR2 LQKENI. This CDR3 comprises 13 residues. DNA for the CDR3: TGTGCCAGCTCACCTCCGTCCAGCCGGGAGCAGTTCTTC. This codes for CASSPPSSREQFF.

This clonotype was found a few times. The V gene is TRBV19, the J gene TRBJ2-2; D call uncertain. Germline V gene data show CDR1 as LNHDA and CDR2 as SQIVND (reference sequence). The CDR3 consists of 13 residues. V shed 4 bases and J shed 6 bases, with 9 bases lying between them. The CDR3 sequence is CASSTESAGELFF. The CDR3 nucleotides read TGTGCCAGTAGTACGGAGAGCGCCGGGGAGCTGTTTTTT.

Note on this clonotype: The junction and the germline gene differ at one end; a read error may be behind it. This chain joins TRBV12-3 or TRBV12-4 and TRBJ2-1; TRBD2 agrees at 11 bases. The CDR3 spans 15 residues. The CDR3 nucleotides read TGTGCCAGCAGATTAGCGGGGGGGCTCTGGAATGAGCAGTTCTTC. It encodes CASRLAGGLWNEQFF.

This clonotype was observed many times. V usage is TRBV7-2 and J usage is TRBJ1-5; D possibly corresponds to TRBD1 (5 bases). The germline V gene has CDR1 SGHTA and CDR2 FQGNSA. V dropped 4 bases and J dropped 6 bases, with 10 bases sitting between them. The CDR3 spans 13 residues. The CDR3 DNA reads TGTGCCAGCAGCTCCCAGGGTGGTCAGCCCCAGCATTTT. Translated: CASSSQGGQPQHF. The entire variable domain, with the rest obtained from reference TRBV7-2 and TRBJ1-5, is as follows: GAGVSQSPSNKVTEKGKDVELRCDPISGHTALYWYRQSLGQGLEFLIYFQGNSAPDKSGLPSDRFSAERTGGSVSTLTIQRTQQEDSAVYLCASSSQGGQPQHFGDGTRLSIL.

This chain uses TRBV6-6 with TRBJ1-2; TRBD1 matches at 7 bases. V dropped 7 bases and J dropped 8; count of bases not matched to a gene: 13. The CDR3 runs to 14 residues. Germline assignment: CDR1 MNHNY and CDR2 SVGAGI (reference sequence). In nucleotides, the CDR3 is TGTGCCAGCAACCAGGGGGGACAAAGTGGGGGCTACACCTTC. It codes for CASNQGGQSGGYTF.

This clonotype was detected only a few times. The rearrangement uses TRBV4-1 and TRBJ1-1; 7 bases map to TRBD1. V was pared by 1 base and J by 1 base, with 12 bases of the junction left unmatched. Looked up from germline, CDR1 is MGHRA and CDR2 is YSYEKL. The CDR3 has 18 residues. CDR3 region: CASSQATTGEVGNTEAFF. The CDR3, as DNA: TGCGCCAGCAGCCAAGCGACTACAGGGGAGGTAGGGAACACTGAAGCTTTCTTT.

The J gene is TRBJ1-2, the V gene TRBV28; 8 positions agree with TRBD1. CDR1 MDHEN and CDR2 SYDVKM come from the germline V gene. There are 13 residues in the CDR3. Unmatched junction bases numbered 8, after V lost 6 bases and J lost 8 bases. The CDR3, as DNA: TGTGCCAGCAGCCAAAGACAGGGGAGGGGCTACACCTTC. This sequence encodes CASSQRQGRGYTF.

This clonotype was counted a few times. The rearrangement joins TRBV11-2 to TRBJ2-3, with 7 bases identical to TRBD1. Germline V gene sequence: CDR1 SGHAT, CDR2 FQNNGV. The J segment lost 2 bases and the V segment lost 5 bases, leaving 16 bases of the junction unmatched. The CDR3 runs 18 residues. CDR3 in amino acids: CASSLGDSLNVITDTQYF. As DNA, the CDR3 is TGTGCCAGCAGCCTAGGGGACAGTCTAAACGTAATCACAGATACGCAGTATTTT.

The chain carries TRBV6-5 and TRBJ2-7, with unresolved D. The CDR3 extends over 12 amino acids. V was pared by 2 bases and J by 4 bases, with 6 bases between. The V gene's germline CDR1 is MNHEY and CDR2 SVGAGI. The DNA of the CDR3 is TGTGCCAGCAGTTACACGGGTTACGAGCAGTACTTC. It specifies CASSYTGYEQYF.

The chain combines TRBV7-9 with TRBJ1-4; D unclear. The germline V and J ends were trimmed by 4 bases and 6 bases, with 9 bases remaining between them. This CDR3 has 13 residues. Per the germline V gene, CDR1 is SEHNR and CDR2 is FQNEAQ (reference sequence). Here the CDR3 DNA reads TGTGCCAGCAGCTCTGGAGGAGATGAAAAACTGTTTTTT. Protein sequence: CASSSGGDEKLFF.

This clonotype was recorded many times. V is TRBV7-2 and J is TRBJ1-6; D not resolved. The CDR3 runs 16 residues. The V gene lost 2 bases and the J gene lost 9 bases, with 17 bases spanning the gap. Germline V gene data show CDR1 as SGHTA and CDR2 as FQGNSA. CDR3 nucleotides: TGTGCCAGCAGCTTAATGGTCGCACCAGCGAGTTCACCCCTCCACTTT. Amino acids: CASSLMVAPASSPLHF.